Detailed here is one T cell receptor beta chain. The sample is drawn from a study of blood T cell repertoires in COVID-19. At the level of the study: Samples taken during acute and convalescent COVID-19 were collected in the United States, Italy and Spain. PBMCs, B-cell-depleted T cells, or T cells provided the cDNA or gDNA that made up the material.

As handled by the study authors: From reference gene primer amplification, estimates of nucleated cell counts were derived. The data were produced by immunoSEQ multiplex PCR, yet TCRdb's version contains in-frame clones alone and is incomplete. The V and J calls and clone size were taken over from that table, and D and trimming were inferred from the DNA. Here the sample spans approximately 120,000 clones, 70% to 80% being singletons. This receptor was obtained from a human donor in a cohort sampled during active COVID-19. The source material was peripheral blood.

DNA for the CDR3: TGCGCCAGCAGCTTGGAGACTAGCGGGGGGTACAATGAGCAGTTCTTC. The encoded protein is CASSLETSGGYNEQFF. This chain joins TRBV5-1 and TRBJ2-1; TRBD2 aligns across 13 bases. The CDR3 is made up of 16 amino acids. The junction had 1 base not matched to a gene; V was cut back by 0 bases and J by 4 bases. Germline V lookup: CDR1 SGHRS, CDR2 YFSETQ.